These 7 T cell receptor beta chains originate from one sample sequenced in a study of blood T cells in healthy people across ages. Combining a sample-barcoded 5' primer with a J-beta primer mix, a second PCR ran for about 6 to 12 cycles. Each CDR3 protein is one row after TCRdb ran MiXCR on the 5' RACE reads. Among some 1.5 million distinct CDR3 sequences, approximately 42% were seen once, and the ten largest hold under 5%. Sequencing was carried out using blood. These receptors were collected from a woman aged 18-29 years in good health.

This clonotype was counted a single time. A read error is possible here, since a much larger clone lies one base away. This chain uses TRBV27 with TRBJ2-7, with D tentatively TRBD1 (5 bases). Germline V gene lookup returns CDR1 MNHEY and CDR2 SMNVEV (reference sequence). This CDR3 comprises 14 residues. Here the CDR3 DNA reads TGTGCCAGCAGTTTATCGGACAACTCCTGCGAGCAGTACTTC. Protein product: CASSLSDNSCEQYF.

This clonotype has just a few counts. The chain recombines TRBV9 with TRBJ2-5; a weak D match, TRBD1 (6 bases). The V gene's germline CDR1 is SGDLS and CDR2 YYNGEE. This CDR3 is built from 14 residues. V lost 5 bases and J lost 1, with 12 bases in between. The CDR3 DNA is TGTGCCAGCAGTAAAACAGGGACCCAAGAGACCCAGTACTTC. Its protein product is CASSKTGTQETQYF.

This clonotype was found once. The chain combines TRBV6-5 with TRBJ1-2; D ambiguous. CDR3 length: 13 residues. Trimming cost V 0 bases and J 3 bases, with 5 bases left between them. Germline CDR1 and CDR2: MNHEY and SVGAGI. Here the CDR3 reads CASSYSVDYGYTF. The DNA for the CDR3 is TGTGCCAGCAGTTACTCCGTCGACTATGGCTACACCTTC.

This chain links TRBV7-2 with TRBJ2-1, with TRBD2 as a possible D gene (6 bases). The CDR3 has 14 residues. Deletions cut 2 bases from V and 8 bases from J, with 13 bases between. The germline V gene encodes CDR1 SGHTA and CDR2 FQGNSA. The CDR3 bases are TGTGCCAGCAGCTTACAGCCGACTAGAGATGAGCAGTTCTTC. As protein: CASSLQPTRDEQFF.

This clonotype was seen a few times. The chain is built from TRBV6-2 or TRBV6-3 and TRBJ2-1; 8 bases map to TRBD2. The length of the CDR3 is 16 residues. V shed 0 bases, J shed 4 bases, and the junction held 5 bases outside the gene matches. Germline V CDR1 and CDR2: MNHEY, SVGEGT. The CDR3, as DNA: TGTGCCAGCAGTTACTCGGATACTAGCGGATACAATGAGCAGTTCTTC. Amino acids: CASSYSDTSGYNEQFF.

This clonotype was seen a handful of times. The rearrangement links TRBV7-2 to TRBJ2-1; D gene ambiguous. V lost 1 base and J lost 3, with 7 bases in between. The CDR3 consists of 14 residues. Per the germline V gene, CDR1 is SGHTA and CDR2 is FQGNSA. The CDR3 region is CASSLEAFYNEQFF. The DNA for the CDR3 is TGTGCCAGCAGCTTAGAGGCCTTCTACAATGAGCAGTTCTTC.

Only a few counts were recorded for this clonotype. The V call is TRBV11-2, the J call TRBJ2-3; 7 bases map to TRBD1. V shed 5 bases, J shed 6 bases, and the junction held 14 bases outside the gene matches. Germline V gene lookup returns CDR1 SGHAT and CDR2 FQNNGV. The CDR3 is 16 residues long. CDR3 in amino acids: CASSRWPDRAGDTQYF. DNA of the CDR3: TGTGCCAGCAGCCGATGGCCAGACAGGGCAGGGGATACGCAGTATTTT.